A selection of T cell receptor beta chains follows, all from one sample in a study of cytomegalovirus exposure and HLA in healthy donors. Method: immunoSEQ multiplex PCR; TCRdb's copy keeps in-frame clones and lacks some. The repertoire holds about 160,000 clones, with around four fifths as singletons. Sequencing was performed on PBMCs. All receptors come from a man aged 45 to 65 in good health and CMV-seropositive. CDR3s include the opening cysteine and the closing phenylalanine or tryptophan. Each record gives: clone size, V gene, D gene, J gene, CDR3 protein, CDR3 DNA. D genes are given only for firm matches. Clone size is not always given. Where it is, it says once, few, many or a class for expanded clones.

abundance: .
v_gene: TRBV9
d_gene: .
j_gene: TRBJ2-2
CDR3aa: CASSVVSPGELFF
CDR3nt: TGTGCCAGCAGCGTAGTCTCCCCCGGGGAGCTGTTTTTT

abundance: .
v_gene: TRBV30
d_gene: .
j_gene: TRBJ2-7
CDR3aa: CAWSGREYEQYF
CDR3nt: TGTGCCTGGAGTGGTAGGGAGTACGAGCAGTACTTC

abundance: .
v_gene: TRBV27
d_gene: TRBD2
j_gene: TRBJ2-1
CDR3aa: CASKPLASLDNEQFF
CDR3nt: TGTGCCAGCAAACCACTAGCGTCCCTGGACAATGAGCAGTTCTTC

abundance: once
v_gene: TRBV12-2
d_gene: .
j_gene: TRBJ2-5
CDR3aa: CASRLESGGEGLHGETQYF
CDR3nt: TGTGCAAGTCGCTTAGAGTCAGGAGGGGAGGGACTCCATGGAGAGACCCAGTACTTC

abundance: .
v_gene: TRBV19
d_gene: .
j_gene: TRBJ1-2
CDR3aa: CASSTRRGSGYGYTF
CDR3nt: TGTGCCAGTAGTACTCGTCGGGGATCGGGTTATGGCTACACCTTC

abundance: few
v_gene: TRBV5-6
d_gene: .
j_gene: TRBJ2-6
CDR3aa: CASSASSGANVLTF
CDR3nt: TGTGCCAGCAGCGCGTCCTCTGGGGCCAACGTCCTGACTTTC

abundance: .
v_gene: TRBV5-5
d_gene: .
j_gene: TRBJ1-4
CDR3aa: CASSLGARVGTTNEKLFF
CDR3nt: TGTGCCAGCAGCTTGGGTGCCAGGGTGGGGACAACTAATGAAAAACTGTTTTTT

abundance: once
v_gene: TRBV28
d_gene: .
j_gene: TRBJ2-2
CDR3aa: CASSSPTSGTGELFF
CDR3nt: TGTGCCAGCAGTTCTCCCACTTCGGGAACCGGGGAGCTGTTTTTT

abundance: .
v_gene: TRBV30
d_gene: .
j_gene: TRBJ1-1
CDR3aa: CAWSRGGPLMNTEAFF
CDR3nt: TGTGCCTGGAGTCGGGGAGGACCGCTCATGAACACTGAAGCTTTCTTT

abundance: .
v_gene: TRBV28
d_gene: .
j_gene: TRBJ1-5
CDR3aa: CASSLTGVGNQPQHF
CDR3nt: TGTGCCAGCAGTTTAACCGGGGTTGGCAATCAGCCCCAGCATTTT

abundance: .
v_gene: TRBV7-9
d_gene: .
j_gene: TRBJ2-5
CDR3aa: CASSERNQETQYF
CDR3nt: TGTGCCAGCAGCGAGCGAAACCAAGAGACCCAGTACTTC

abundance: .
v_gene: TRBV6-5
d_gene: TRBD1
j_gene: TRBJ2-7
CDR3aa: CASSSRQGSYEQYF
CDR3nt: TGTGCCAGCAGTTCTCGACAGGGATCCTACGAGCAGTACTTC

abundance: .
v_gene: TRBV5-1
d_gene: TRBD1
j_gene: TRBJ2-1
CDR3aa: CASSLGNRGSDNEQFF
CDR3nt: TGCGCCAGCAGCTTGGGGAACAGGGGAAGTGACAATGAGCAGTTCTTC

abundance: .
v_gene: TRBV30
d_gene: .
j_gene: TRBJ1-2
CDR3aa: CAWSVRQLGGGYTF
CDR3nt: TGTGCCTGGAGTGTACGACAGTTAGGTGGTGGCTACACCTTC

abundance: .
v_gene: TRBV10-1
d_gene: .
j_gene: TRBJ2-3
CDR3aa: CASSEQSGTDTQYF
CDR3nt: TGCGCCAGCAGTGAACAAAGCGGAACAGATACGCAGTATTTT

abundance: .
v_gene: TRBV7-3
d_gene: TRBD2
j_gene: TRBJ2-3
CDR3aa: CASSLTSGVGDTQYF
CDR3nt: TGTGCCAGCAGCTTAACGAGCGGGGTGGGAGATACGCAGTATTTT

abundance: .
v_gene: TRBV9
d_gene: .
j_gene: TRBJ2-7
CDR3aa: CASSVGSVTPYEQYF
CDR3nt: TGTGCCAGCAGCGTAGGATCGGTTACCCCCTACGAGCAGTACTTC

abundance: .
v_gene: TRBV19
d_gene: .
j_gene: TRBJ2-1
CDR3aa: CASSLYNEQFF
CDR3nt: TGTGCCAGTAGCCTATACAATGAGCAGTTCTTC

abundance: .
v_gene: TRBV7-6
d_gene: .
j_gene: TRBJ2-7
CDR3aa: CASSLGAGYEQYF
CDR3nt: TGTGCCAGCAGCTTAGGGGCTGGCTACGAGCAGTACTTC

abundance: once
v_gene: TRBV5-1
d_gene: TRBD1
j_gene: TRBJ2-7
CDR3aa: CASRATGITYEQYF
CDR3nt: TGCGCCAGCAGGGCGACAGGGATAACCTACGAGCAGTACTTC

abundance: .
v_gene: TRBV28
d_gene: .
j_gene: TRBJ2-3
CDR3aa: CASSLRTRRGTDTQYF
CDR3nt: TGTGCCAGCAGCCTGCGTACTAGGAGAGGCACAGATACGCAGTATTTT

abundance: .
v_gene: TRBV4-1
d_gene: .
j_gene: TRBJ2-2
CDR3aa: CASSQVKAGVNTGELFF
CDR3nt: TGCGCCAGCAGCCAAGTAAAGGCAGGGGTAAACACCGGGGAGCTGTTTTTT

abundance: .
v_gene: TRBV19
d_gene: TRBD1
j_gene: TRBJ1-1
CDR3aa: CASSTPDRATEAFF
CDR3nt: TGTGCCAGTAGTACCCCGGACAGGGCCACTGAAGCTTTCTTT

abundance: .
v_gene: TRBV6-5
d_gene: TRBD1
j_gene: TRBJ2-7
CDR3aa: CASSYGRDRASYEQYF
CDR3nt: TGTGCCAGCAGTTACGGCCGAGACAGGGCGTCCTACGAGCAGTACTTC

abundance: .
v_gene: TRBV7-9
d_gene: .
j_gene: TRBJ1-6
CDR3aa: CASSFGGESPLHF
CDR3nt: TGTGCCAGCAGCTTCGGGGGGGAGTCACCCCTCCACTTT